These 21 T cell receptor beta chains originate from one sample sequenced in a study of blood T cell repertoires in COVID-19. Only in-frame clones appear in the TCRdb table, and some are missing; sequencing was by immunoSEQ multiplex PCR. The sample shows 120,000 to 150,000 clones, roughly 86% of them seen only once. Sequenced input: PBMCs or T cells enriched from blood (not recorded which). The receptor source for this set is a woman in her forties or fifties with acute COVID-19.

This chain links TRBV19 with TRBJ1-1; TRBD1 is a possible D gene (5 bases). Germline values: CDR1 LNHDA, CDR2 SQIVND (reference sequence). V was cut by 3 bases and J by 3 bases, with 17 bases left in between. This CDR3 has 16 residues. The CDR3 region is CASSIRRGDSDTEAFF. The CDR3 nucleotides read TGTGCCAGTAGTATTCGTAGGGGCGATTCGGACACTGAAGCTTTCTTT.

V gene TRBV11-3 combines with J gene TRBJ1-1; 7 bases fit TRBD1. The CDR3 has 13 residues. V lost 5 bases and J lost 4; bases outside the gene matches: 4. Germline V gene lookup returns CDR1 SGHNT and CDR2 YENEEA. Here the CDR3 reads CASSAGTATEAFF. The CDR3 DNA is TGTGCCAGCAGCGCCGGGACAGCCACTGAAGCTTTCTTT.

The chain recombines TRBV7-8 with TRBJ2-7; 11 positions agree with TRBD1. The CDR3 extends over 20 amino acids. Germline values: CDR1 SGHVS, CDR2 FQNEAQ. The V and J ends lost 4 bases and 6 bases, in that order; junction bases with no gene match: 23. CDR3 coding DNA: TGTGCCAGCAGCTCGGCTCGTCGGACAGGGGGCTCTAGCGGGATACTCGAGCAGTACTTC. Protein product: CASSSARRTGGSSGILEQYF.

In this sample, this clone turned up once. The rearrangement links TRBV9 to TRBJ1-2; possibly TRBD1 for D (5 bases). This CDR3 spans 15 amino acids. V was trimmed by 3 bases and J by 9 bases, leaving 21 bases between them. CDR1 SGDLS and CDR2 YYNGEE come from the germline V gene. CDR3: CASSAGGAVLGRYTF. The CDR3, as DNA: TGTGCCAGCAGCGCTGGAGGGGCCGTCCTCGGGCGCTACACCTTC.

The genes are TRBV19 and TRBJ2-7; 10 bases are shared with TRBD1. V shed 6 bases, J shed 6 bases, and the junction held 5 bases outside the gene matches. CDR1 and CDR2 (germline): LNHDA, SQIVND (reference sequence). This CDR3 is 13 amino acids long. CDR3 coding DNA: TGTGCCAGTAGAGGGGACAGGGGCCGCGAGCAGTACTTC. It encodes CASRGDRGREQYF.

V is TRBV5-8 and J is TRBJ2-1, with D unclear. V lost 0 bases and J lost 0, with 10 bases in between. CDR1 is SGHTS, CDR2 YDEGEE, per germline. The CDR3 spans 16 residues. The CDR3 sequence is CASSLGQQSSYNEQFF. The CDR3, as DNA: TGTGCCAGCAGCTTGGGACAACAAAGCTCCTACAATGAGCAGTTCTTC.

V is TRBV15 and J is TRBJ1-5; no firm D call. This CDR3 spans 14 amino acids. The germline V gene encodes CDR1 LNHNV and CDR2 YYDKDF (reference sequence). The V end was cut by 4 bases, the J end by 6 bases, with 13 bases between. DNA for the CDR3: TGTGCCACCAGCACTAGCGAAGGCGGTCAGCCCCAGCATTTT. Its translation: CATSTSEGGQPQHF.

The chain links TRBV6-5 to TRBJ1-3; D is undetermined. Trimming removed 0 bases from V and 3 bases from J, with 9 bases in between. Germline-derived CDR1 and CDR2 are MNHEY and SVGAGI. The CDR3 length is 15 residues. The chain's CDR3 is CASSYSTRGGNTIYF. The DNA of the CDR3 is TGTGCCAGCAGTTACTCTACGAGAGGTGGAAACACCATATATTTT.

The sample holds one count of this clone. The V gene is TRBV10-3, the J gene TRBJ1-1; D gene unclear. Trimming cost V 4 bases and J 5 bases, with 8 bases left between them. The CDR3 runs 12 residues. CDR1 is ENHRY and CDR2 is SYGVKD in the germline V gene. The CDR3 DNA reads TGTGCCATCAGTGGTGAGGGTACTGAAGCTTTCTTT. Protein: CAISGEGTEAFF.

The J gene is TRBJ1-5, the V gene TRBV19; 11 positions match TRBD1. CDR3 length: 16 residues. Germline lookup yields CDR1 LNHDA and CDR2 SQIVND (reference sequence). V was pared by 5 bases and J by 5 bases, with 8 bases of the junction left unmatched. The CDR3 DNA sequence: TGTGCCAGTAGTTCGCGGGGACAGGGGGTTTATCAGCCCCAGCATTTT. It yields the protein CASSSRGQGVYQPQHF. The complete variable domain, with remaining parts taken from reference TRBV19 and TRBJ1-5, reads DGGITQSPKYLFRKEGQNVTLSCEQNLNHDAMYWYRQDPGQGLRLIYYSQIVNDFQKGDIAEGYSVSREKKESFPLTVTSAQKNPTAFYLCASSSRGQGVYQPQHFGDGTRLSIL.

This CDR3 is CASSPGDSTNEKLFF. In DNA form, the CDR3 reads TGTGCCAGCAGCCCCGGGGATTCAACTAATGAAAAACTGTTTTTT. The chain is built from TRBV7-2 and TRBJ1-4; unclear D gene. Deletions cut 5 bases from V and 0 bases from J, with 10 bases between. The CDR3 sequence is 15 residues long. The germline V gene has CDR1 SGHTA and CDR2 FQGNSA. Full variable domain (outside the CDR3, taken from reference TRBV7-2 and TRBJ1-4): GAGVSQSPSNKVTEKGKDVELRCDPISGHTALYWYRQSLGQGLEFLIYFQGNSAPDKSGLPSDRFSAERTGGSVSTLTIQRTQQEDSAVYLCASSPGDSTNEKLFFGSGTQLSVL.

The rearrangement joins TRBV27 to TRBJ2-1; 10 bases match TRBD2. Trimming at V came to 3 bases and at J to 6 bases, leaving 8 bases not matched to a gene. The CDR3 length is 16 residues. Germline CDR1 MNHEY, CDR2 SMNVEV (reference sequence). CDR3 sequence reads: CASSLKSGRATNEQFF. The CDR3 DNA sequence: TGTGCCAGCAGTTTGAAGAGCGGGAGGGCCACCAATGAGCAGTTCTTC.

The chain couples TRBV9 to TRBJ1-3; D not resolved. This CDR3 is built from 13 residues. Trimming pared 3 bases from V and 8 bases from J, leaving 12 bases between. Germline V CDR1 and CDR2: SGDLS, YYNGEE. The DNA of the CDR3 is TGTGCCAGCAGCGGCGTCGGTATGGACACCATATATTTT. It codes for CASSGVGMDTIYF.

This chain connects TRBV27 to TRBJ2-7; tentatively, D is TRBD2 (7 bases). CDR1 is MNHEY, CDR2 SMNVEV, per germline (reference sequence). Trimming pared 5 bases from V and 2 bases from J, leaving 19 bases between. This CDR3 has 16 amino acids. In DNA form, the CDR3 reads TGTGCCAGCAGTCACCCAGGGGCGGGAGTCCCCTACGAGCAGTACTTC. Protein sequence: CASSHPGAGVPYEQYF.

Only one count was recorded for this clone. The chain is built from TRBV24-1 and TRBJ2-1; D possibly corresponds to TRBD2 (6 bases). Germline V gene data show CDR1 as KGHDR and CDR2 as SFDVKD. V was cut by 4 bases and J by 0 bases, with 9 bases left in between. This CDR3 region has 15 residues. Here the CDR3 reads CATSEGTGSYNEQFF. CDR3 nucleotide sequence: TGTGCCACCAGTGAGGGGACTGGCTCCTACAATGAGCAGTTCTTC.

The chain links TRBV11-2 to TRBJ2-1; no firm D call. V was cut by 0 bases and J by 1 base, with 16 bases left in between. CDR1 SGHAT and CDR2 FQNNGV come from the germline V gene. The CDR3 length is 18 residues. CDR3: CASSLEYFTRESYNEQFF. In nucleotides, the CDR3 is TGTGCCAGCAGCTTAGAATACTTCACCCGAGAATCCTACAATGAGCAGTTCTTC.

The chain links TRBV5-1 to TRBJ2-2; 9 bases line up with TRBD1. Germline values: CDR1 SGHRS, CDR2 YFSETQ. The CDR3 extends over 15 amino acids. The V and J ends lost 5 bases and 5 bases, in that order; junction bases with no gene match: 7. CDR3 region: CASRATGGTTGELFF. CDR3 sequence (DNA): TGCGCCAGCAGAGCGACAGGGGGGACTACCGGGGAGCTGTTTTTT.

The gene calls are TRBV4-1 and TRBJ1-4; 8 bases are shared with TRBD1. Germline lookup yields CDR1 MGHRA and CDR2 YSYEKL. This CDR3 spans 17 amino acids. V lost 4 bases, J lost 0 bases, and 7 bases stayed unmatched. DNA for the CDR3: TGCGCCAGCAGCCTCAAGTGGGGACAGGCAACTAATGAAAAACTGTTTTTT. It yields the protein CASSLKWGQATNEKLFF.

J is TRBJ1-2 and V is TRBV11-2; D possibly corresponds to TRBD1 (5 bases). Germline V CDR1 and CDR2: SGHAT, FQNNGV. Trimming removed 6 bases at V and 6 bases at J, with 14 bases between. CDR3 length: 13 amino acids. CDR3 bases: TGTGCCAGCAGGCCAGGACAATCCCATGGCTACACCTTC. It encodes CASRPGQSHGYTF.

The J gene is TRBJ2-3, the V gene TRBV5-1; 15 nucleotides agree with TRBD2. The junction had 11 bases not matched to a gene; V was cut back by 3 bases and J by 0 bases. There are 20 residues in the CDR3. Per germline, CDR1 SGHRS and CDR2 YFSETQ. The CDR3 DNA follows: TGCGCCAGCAGCTCGCCTCCTGGACTAGCGGGAGGGGGAAGCACAGATACGCAGTATTTT. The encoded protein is CASSSPPGLAGGGSTDTQYF.

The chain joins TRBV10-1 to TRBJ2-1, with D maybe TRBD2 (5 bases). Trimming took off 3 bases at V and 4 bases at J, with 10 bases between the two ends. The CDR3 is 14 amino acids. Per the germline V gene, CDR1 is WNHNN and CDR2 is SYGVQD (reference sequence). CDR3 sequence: CASSDGLAYNEQFF. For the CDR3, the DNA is TGCGCCAGCAGTGACGGGTTAGCGTACAATGAGCAGTTCTTC.